The 19 T cell receptor beta chains below come from one sample, sequenced in a study of blood T cell repertoires in COVID-19. Profiling relied on immunoSEQ multiplex PCR, and the TCRdb table lists in-frame clones only, not all of them. The sample yields 30,000 to 45,000 clones, 70% to 90% seen once. Sequences were obtained from peripheral blood. The receptors derive from an older man with active COVID-19.

The rearrangement uses TRBV7-2 and TRBJ2-1; the match to TRBD2 covers 7 bases. The J segment lost 0 bases and the V segment lost 4 bases, leaving 6 bases of the junction unmatched. The CDR3 runs to 16 residues. CDR1 is SGHTA and CDR2 is FQGNSA in the germline V gene. The CDR3 bases are TGTGCCAGCAGCTACCGGGGAGGGCCCTCCTACAATGAGCAGTTCTTC. The encoded protein is CASSYRGGPSYNEQFF.

V is TRBV6-5 and J is TRBJ1-4, with 8 positions matching TRBD1. V lost 6 bases to trimming and J lost 5 bases; unmatched junction nucleotides: 5. The germline gives CDR1 MNHEY, CDR2 SVGAGI. This CDR3 spans 14 amino acids. DNA of the CDR3: TGTGCCAGCAGCCGGACAGGGCCCAATGAAAAACTGTTTTTT. Residues: CASSRTGPNEKLFF.

For the CDR3, the DNA is TGTGCCAGCAGTTACGGGACAGCACCCTATGGCTACACCTTC. This encodes CASSYGTAPYGYTF. The chain carries TRBV6-5 and TRBJ1-2, with 7 nucleotides matching TRBD1. This CDR3 has 14 residues. V was pared by 2 bases and J by 4 bases, with 4 bases of the junction left unmatched. The germline V gene encodes CDR1 MNHEY and CDR2 SVGAGI.

The J gene is TRBJ2-3, the V gene TRBV19; 10 positions match TRBD2. Germline loops: CDR1 LNHDA, CDR2 SQIVND (reference sequence). Trimming at V came to 4 bases and at J to 2 bases, leaving 6 bases not matched to a gene. The CDR3 length is 16 residues. The CDR3 is CASSSSGRHYTDTQYF. Here the CDR3 DNA reads TGTGCCAGTAGTAGTAGCGGGAGGCATTACACAGATACGCAGTATTTT. The variable domain in full, completed from reference TRBV19 and TRBJ2-3, reads DGGITQSPKYLFRKEGQNVTLSCEQNLNHDAMYWYRQDPGQGLRLIYYSQIVNDFQKGDIAEGYSVSREKKESFPLTVTSAQKNPTAFYLCASSSSGRHYTDTQYFGPGTRLTVL.

The chain uses TRBV7-2 and TRBJ2-1; 8 nucleotides align to TRBD2. Unmatched junction bases numbered 8, after V lost 1 base and J lost 9 bases. The V gene's germline CDR1 is SGHTA and CDR2 FQGNSA. The CDR3 totals 15 residues. The CDR3 is CASSLVGLVGAEQFF. The CDR3 region has the DNA TGTGCCAGCAGCTTAGTGGGACTAGTTGGTGCTGAGCAGTTCTTC.

The chain recombines TRBV3-1 (or the pseudogene TRBV3-2) with TRBJ2-7, with D perhaps matching TRBD1 (6 bases). This CDR3 is 15 amino acids long. V lost 4 bases, J lost 2 bases, and 15 bases lay in between. The germline V gene has CDR1 LGHDT and CDR2 YNNKEL (reference sequence). CDR3 sequence: CASSLGQLSPYEQYF. The CDR3 DNA is TGTGCCAGCAGCCTAGGACAGCTCTCGCCCTACGAGCAGTACTTC.

The DNA of the CDR3 is TGTGCCAGCAGCTTGTCCAGAGATACGCAGTATTTT. Translated, it gives CASSLSRDTQYF. V is TRBV7-2 and J is TRBJ2-3; D unresolved. The ends were cut back, 3 bases at V and 5 bases at J, with 6 bases in the middle. Germline V CDR1 and CDR2: SGHTA, FQGNSA. The CDR3 is 12 amino acids.

The chain combines TRBV4-1 with TRBJ2-7; unclear D gene. The CDR3 runs 11 residues. With 1 base removed from V and 10 bases from J, the gap between germline ends came to 8 bases. Looked up from germline, CDR1 is MGHRA and CDR2 is YSYEKL. This CDR3 reads CASSQGLVQYF. CDR3 DNA sequence: TGCGCCAGCAGCCAAGGCCTAGTACAGTACTTC.

The rearrangement joins TRBV29-1 to TRBJ1-5; no firm D call. The germline V gene has CDR1 SQVTM and CDR2 ANQGSEA. The CDR3 sequence is 13 residues long. With 4 bases removed from V and 4 bases from J, the gap between germline ends came to 11 bases. The CDR3 sequence: CSVGTRFNQPQHF. As DNA, the CDR3 is TGCAGCGTTGGTACGAGGTTTAATCAGCCCCAGCATTTT.

This rearrangement joins TRBV2 to TRBJ1-1, with 7 bases fitting TRBD1. The CDR3 is 13 residues long. Trimming took 6 bases from V and 10 from J; bases not matched to a gene: 11. Germline assignment: CDR1 SNHLY and CDR2 FYNNEI. As DNA, the CDR3 is TGTGCCAGCAGATTAGGACAGGAAACTCGAGCTTTCTTT. Residues: CASRLGQETRAFF.

This sequence joins TRBV4-2 and TRBJ2-1, with D unresolved. Trimming removed 0 bases from V and 0 bases from J, with 9 bases in between. There are 16 residues in the CDR3. The germline V gene encodes CDR1 LGHNA and CDR2 YNFKEQ. The CDR3 DNA reads as TGTGCCAGCAGCCAAGAGCGATACCGCTCCTACAATGAGCAGTTCTTC. This translates into CASSQERYRSYNEQFF.

This chain joins TRBV5-1 and TRBJ2-7, with 10 bases fitting TRBD1. V lost 3 bases, J lost 5 bases, and 5 bases stayed unmatched. The length of the CDR3 is 14 residues. The germline gives CDR1 SGHRS, CDR2 YFSETQ. CDR3 sequence reads: CASSWGTGVNEQYF. The CDR3 nucleotides are TGCGCCAGCAGCTGGGGGACAGGGGTCAACGAGCAGTACTTC.

J is TRBJ2-2 and V is TRBV25-1, with 11 positions matching TRBD1. There are 16 residues in the CDR3. The J segment lost 7 bases and the V segment lost 5 bases, leaving 9 bases of the junction unmatched. CDR1 and CDR2 (germline): MGHDK, SYGVNS. The CDR3 coding sequence is TGTGCCAGCAGTTCCGGACAGGGGGCGCGTCACGGGGAGCTGTTTTTT. It specifies CASSSGQGARHGELFF.

The chain employs TRBV5-5 and TRBJ2-3; tentative D call: TRBD2 (6 bases). CDR1 and CDR2 from the germline V gene are SGHKS and YYEKEE (reference sequence). The CDR3 has 16 residues. Trimming removed 1 base from V and 0 bases from J, with 12 bases in between. Here the CDR3 reads CASSLRPAGSTDTQYF. The CDR3 DNA follows: TGTGCCAGCAGCTTGAGGCCAGCGGGCAGCACAGATACGCAGTATTTT.

The V gene is TRBV18, the J gene TRBJ1-2, with 8 bases aligning to TRBD1. Looked up from germline, CDR1 is KGHSH and CDR2 is LQKENI. CDR3 length: 21 amino acids. With V trimmed by 4 bases and J by 4 bases, 26 bases remained unmatched. CDR3 loop: CASSLPHPLRAVQGAFYGYTF. As DNA, the CDR3 is TGTGCCAGCTCACTACCCCACCCCCTCAGGGCGGTGCAGGGGGCTTTCTATGGCTACACCTTC.

V usage is TRBV29-1 and J usage is TRBJ2-1; no definite D call. The CDR3 is 14 amino acids. Trimming shortened V by 7 bases and J by 5 bases, and 18 bases separated the two germline ends. In germline, CDR1 is SQVTM, CDR2 ANQGSEA. The CDR3 is CSASVVGWDNEQFF. The CDR3 bases are TGCAGCGCCTCGGTGGTCGGGTGGGACAATGAGCAGTTCTTC.

This clone showed up just a few times. The CDR3 region has the DNA TGCGCCAGCGGTCTAGCGCCGAGCTCCTACAATGAGCAGTTCTTC. Translating it yields CASGLAPSSYNEQFF. The chain employs TRBV4-1 and TRBJ2-1, with D perhaps TRBD2 (6 bases). Trimming cost V 8 bases and J 0 bases, with 14 bases left between them. CDR1 is MGHRA, CDR2 YSYEKL, per germline. The CDR3 runs 15 residues.

The chain has TRBV29-1 and TRBJ2-7, with D tentatively TRBD1 (7 bases). The germline V gene encodes CDR1 SQVTM and CDR2 ANQGSEA. The CDR3 length is 13 residues. Trimming removed 4 bases at V and 3 bases at J, with 13 bases between. The chain's CDR3 is CSVGAGGIYEQYF. In nucleotides, the CDR3 is TGCAGCGTTGGGGCAGGGGGGATCTACGAGCAGTACTTC.

The chain uses TRBV27 and TRBJ2-7; 7 nucleotides line up with TRBD1. Germline-derived CDR1 and CDR2 are MNHEY and SMNVEV (reference sequence). J was trimmed by 0 bases and V by 4 bases; bases with no gene match: 9. The CDR3 consists of 16 residues. In DNA form, the CDR3 reads TGTGCCAGCAGTTCCCACGCCGGGACAGCCTCCTACGAGCAGTACTTC. It codes for CASSSHAGTASYEQYF.